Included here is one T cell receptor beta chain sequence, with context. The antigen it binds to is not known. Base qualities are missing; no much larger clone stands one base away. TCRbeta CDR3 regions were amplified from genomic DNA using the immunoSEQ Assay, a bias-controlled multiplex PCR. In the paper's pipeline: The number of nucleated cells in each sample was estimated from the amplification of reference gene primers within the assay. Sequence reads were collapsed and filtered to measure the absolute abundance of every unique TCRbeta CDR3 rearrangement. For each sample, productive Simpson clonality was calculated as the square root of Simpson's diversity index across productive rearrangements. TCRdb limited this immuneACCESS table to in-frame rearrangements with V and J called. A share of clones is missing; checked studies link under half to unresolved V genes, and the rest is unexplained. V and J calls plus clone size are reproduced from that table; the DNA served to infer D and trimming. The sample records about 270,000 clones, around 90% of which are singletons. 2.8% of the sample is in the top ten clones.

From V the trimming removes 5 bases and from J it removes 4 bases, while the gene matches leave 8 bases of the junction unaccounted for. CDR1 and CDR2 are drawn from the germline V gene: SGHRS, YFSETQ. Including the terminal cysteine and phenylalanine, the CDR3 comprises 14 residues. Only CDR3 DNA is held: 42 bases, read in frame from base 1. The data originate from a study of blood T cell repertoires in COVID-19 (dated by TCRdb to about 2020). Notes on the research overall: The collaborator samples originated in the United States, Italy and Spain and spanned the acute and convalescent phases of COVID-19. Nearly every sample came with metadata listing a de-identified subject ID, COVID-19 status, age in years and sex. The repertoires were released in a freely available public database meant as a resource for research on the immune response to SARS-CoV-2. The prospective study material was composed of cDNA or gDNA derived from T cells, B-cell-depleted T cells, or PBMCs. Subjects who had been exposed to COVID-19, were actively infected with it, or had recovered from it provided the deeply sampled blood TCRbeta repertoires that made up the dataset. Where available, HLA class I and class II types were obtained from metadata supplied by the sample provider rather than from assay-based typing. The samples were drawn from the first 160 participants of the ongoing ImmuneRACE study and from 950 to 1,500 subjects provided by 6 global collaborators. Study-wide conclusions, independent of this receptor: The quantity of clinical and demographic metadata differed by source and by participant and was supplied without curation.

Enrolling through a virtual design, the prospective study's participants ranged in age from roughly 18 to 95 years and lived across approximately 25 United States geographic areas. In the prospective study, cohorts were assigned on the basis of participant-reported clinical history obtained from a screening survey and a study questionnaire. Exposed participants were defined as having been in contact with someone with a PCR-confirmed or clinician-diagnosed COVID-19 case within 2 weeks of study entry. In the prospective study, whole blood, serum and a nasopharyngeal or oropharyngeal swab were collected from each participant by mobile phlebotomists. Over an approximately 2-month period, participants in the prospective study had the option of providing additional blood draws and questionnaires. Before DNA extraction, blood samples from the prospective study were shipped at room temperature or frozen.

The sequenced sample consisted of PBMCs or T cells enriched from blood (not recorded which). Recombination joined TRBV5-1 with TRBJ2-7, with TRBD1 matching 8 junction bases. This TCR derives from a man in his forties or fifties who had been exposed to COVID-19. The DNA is TGCGCCAGCAGAAACCCGGGACAGGTTTACGAGCAGTACTTC. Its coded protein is CASRNPGQVYEQYF.